This T cell receptor beta chain was found in a study of blood T cell repertoires in COVID-19. Background on the study: Some COVID-19 samples were acute and others convalescent; all came from the United States, Italy and Spain. Sources were T cells, B-cell-depleted T cells, or PBMCs; the material itself was cDNA or gDNA.

V lost 5 bases to trimming and J lost 8 bases; unmatched junction nucleotides: 5. This CDR3 has 14 amino acids. CDR1 and CDR2 (germline): LNHDA, SQIVND (reference sequence). How the authors handled the data: Counts of nucleated cells, estimated from reference gene primer amplification, were obtained. Libraries were prepared by immunoSEQ multiplex PCR; TCRdb keeps only in-frame clonotypes and omits some of them. The D gene and trimming were derived from the DNA, and the V and J assignments and clone size from that table. The data contain 88,000 or so clones, 81% of them singletons. The chain carries TRBV19 and TRBJ2-3, with 12 bases that match TRBD2. The TCR was taken from a man aged 55-75 years with acute or convalescent COVID-19. The sample comprised peripheral blood. CDR3 coding DNA: TGTGCCAGTAGTCAGCTGACTAGCGGGAGTACGCAGTATTTT. This gives the protein CASSQLTSGSTQYF.